This T cell receptor (beta chain) was observed in a study of CD8+CD57+ T cells in acquired aplastic anemia. The overall study: Sorted CD4+ and CD8+ cells gave an average of about 3.4 ug of DNA.

The CDR3 spans 13 residues. Germline V gene data show CDR1 as DFQATT and CDR2 as SNEGSKA (reference sequence). The V end was cut by 5 bases, the J end by 3 bases, with 14 bases between. Using genomic DNA as the template, TCR beta VDJ and CDR3 profiling was carried out. TCRdb reprocessed the reads with MiXCR, giving one entry per CDR3 protein. This sample has around 170,000 distinct CDR3 sequences; about 60% occur once, and the top ten carry about 50%. This TCR was recovered from a human donor in good health. The rearrangement links TRBV20-1 to TRBJ2-7, with D maybe TRBD1 (7 bases). What was sequenced was sorted CD4+, CD8+, or CD8+CD57+ T cells (not recorded which) from PBMCs. Here the CDR3 reads CSAPGGKYYEQYF. The CDR3 region has the DNA TGCAGTGCTCCAGGGGGGAAGTACTACGAGCAGTACTTC.